The 3 T cell receptor beta chains below all came from one sample that was sequenced in a study of T cells in Graves' hyperthyroidism and ophthalmopathy. Template material for amplifying TCR beta CDR3 regions consisted of RNA transcripts. A first-round RT-PCR of the TCR CDR3 used the HTBI primer set. TCRdb reprocessed the multiplex PCR reads via MiXCR and lists one record per CDR3 protein. The data show hundreds of thousands of distinct CDR3 sequences, with 14% to 15% seen just once and roughly an eighth held by the top ten. The sequencing sample was made of blood. All receptors derive from a man aged 18 to 29 with Graves' ophthalmopathy.

The table lists this clonotype with many counts. The chain couples TRBV6-1 to TRBJ2-2; a possible D gene is TRBD2 (6 bases). Germline V gives CDR1 MNHNS, CDR2 SASEGT. Trimming pared 6 bases from V and 4 bases from J, leaving 15 bases between. The CDR3 spans 15 residues. The CDR3 DNA reads TGTGCCAGCAGCTCCCGGCAGGGAGGCACCGGGGAGCTGTTTTTT. This codes for CASSSRQGGTGELFF.

This clonotype was counted many times. The chain uses TRBV3-1 and TRBJ2-1; 12 positions match TRBD2. The CDR3 covers 17 residues. Germline CDR1 LGHDT, CDR2 YNNKEL (reference sequence). V shed 7 bases, J shed 8 bases, and the junction held 15 bases outside the gene matches. The CDR3 sequence is CASTVTSGRGFGYEQFF. The CDR3 coding sequence is TGTGCCAGCACCGTGACTAGCGGGAGAGGGTTCGGCTATGAGCAGTTCTTC.

This clonotype was picked up many times. As DNA, the CDR3 is TGTGCCACCAGTACCGGCGGTCGGGGCAATCAGCCCCAGCATTTT. Translation: CATSTGGRGNQPQHF. The V call is TRBV24-1, the J call TRBJ1-5, with D uncertain. This CDR3 contains 15 residues. Germline CDR1 and CDR2: KGHDR and SFDVKD. With 6 bases removed from V and 2 bases from J, the gap between germline ends came to 13 bases.